The clone carrying this T cell receptor (beta chain) came up many times. The sample is drawn from a study of T cells in Graves' hyperthyroidism and ophthalmopathy. On the study more broadly: Any treatment followed the collection of peripheral blood at initial diagnosis.

Germline CDR1 MNHEY, CDR2 SVGEGT. This CDR3 spans 11 amino acids. V was cut by 10 bases and J by 5 bases, with 11 bases left in between. Using RNA transcripts as the source, TCR beta CDR3 regions were amplified. The HTBI primer set was used in a first-round RT-PCR of the TCR CDR3. TCRdb called the multiplex PCR reads again in MiXCR, with one record for every CDR3 protein. The sample has about 380,000 distinct CDR3 sequences; around 13% are singletons. Sequenced input: blood. The J gene is TRBJ2-5, the V gene TRBV6-2 or TRBV6-3; D gene unclear. This clonotype originated in a young woman with Graves' ophthalmopathy. The CDR3 protein is CATSGRETQYF. In DNA, the CDR3 is TGTGCCACATCCGGTCGGGAGACCCAGTACTTC.